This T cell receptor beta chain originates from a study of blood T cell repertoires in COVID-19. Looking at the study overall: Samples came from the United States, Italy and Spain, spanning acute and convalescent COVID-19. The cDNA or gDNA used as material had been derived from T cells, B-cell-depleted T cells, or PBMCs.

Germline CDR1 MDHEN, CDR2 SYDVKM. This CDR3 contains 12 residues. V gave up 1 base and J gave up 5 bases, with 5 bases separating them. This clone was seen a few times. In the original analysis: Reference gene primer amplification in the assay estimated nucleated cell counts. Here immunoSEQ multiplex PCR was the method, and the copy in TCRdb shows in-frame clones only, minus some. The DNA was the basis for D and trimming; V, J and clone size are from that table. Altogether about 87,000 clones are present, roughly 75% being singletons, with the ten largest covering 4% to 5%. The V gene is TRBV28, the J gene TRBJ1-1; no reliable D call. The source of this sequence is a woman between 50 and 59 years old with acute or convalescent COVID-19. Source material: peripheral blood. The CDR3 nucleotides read TGTGCCAGCAGTTTATCGAGGACTGAAGCTTTCTTT. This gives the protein CASSLSRTEAFF.